Given below is one TCR beta chain in context. No antigen is known for it. Normal lung was taken at the farthest possible site, at least 3 cm from tumour. Only in-frame clones appear in the TCRdb table, and some are missing; sequencing was by immunoSEQ multiplex PCR. The table includes some 3,100 clones, over 60% detected once. In germline, CDR1 is SGDLS, CDR2 YYNGEE. The V gene lost 4 bases and the J gene lost 6 bases, with 19 bases spanning the gap. CDR3 length: 15 residues. These data belong to a study of immune cell composition in non-small cell lung cancer. Study conclusions and caveats: Tumour-associated clones >0.5% occurred in under 35% of adenocarcinomas, roughly 80% of squamous.

These data were also filed under a second study, of CD4 T cells in lung cancer.

The rearrangement uses TRBV9 and TRBJ1-2; weak D call: TRBD1 (6 bases). This sequence was found in a human donor with non-small cell lung cancer. Sequencing input: non-adjacent lung tissue. The DNA for the CDR3 is TGTGCCAGCAGCCCTCGATCCGCCAGGGGTCATGGCTACACCTTC. Amino acids: CASSPRSARGHGYTF. Complete variable domain (other parts from reference TRBV9 and TRBJ1-2): DSGVTQTPKHLITATGQRVTLRCSPRSGDLSVYWYQQSLDQGLQFLIQYYNGEERAKGNILERFSAQQFPDLHSELNLSSLELGDSALYFCASSPRSARGHGYTFGSGTRLTVV.